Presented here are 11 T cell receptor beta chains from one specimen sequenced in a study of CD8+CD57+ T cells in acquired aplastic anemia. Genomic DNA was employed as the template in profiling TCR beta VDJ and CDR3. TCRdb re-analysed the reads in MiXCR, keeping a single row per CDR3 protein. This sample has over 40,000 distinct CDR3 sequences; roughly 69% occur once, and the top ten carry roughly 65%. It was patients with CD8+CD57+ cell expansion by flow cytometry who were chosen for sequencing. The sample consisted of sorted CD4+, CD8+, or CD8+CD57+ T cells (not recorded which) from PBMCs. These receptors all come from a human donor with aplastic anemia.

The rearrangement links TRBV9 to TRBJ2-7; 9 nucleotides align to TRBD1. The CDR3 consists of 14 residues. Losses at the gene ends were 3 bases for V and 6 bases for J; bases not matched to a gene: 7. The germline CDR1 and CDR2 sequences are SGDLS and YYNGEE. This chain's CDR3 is CASSAQQGAGEQYF. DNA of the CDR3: TGTGCCAGCAGCGCTCAACAGGGGGCAGGCGAGCAGTACTTC.

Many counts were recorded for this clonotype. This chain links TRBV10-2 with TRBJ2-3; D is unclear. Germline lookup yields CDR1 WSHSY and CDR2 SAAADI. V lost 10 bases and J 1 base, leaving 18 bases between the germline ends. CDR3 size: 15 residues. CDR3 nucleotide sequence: TGCGCCACCGAAACGACAAGCCTGGGCACAGATACGCAGTATTTT. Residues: CATETTSLGTDTQYF.

Here the CDR3 reads CATSRVGQNYGYTF. In DNA form, the CDR3 reads TGTGCCACCAGCAGAGTGGGACAGAACTATGGCTACACCTTC. The rearrangement joins TRBV15 to TRBJ1-2, with TRBD1 matching over 7 bases. CDR3 length: 14 residues. CDR1 and CDR2 (germline): LNHNV, YYDKDF (reference sequence). V shed 1 base and J 2 bases; nucleotides not matched to a gene: 1.

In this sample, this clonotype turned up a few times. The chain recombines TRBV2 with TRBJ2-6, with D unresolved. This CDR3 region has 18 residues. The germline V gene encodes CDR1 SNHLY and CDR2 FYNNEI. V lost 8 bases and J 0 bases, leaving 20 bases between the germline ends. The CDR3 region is CASGMLRTRTSGANVLTF. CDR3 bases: TGTGCCAGCGGGATGTTGAGGACCCGAACCTCTGGGGCCAACGTCCTGACTTTC.

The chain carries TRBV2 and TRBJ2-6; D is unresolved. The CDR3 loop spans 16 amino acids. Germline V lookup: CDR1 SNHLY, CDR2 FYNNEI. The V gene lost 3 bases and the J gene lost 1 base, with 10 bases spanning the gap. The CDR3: CASSDGRASGANVLTF. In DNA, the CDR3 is TGTGCCAGCAGTGACGGTAGGGCTTCTGGGGCCAACGTCCTGACTTTC.

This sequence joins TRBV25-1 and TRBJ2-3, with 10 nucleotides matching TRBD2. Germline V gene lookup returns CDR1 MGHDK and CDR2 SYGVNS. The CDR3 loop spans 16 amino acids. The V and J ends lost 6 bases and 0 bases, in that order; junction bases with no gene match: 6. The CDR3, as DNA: TGTGCCAGCAGCCCTTGGACTAGCGGTAGCACAGATACGCAGTATTTT. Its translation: CASSPWTSGSTDTQYF.

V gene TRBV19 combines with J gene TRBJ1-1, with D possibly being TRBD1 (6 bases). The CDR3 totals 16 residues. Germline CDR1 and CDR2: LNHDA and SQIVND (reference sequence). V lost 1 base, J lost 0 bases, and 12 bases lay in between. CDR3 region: CASSIGGQLMNTEAFF. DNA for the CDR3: TGTGCCAGTAGTATAGGGGGGCAGCTGATGAACACTGAAGCTTTCTTT. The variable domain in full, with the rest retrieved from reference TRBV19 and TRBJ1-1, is DGGITQSPKYLFRKEGQNVTLSCEQNLNHDAMYWYRQDPGQGLRLIYYSQIVNDFQKGDIAEGYSVSREKKESFPLTVTSAQKNPTAFYLCASSIGGQLMNTEAFFGQGTRLTVV.

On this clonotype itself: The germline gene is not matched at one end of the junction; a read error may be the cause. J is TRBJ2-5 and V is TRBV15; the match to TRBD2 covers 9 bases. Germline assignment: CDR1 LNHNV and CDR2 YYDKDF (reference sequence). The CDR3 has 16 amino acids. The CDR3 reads CATSSDLAGSQETQHF. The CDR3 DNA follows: TGTGCCACCAGCAGTGACCTAGCGGGGTCTCAAGAGACCCAGCACTTC.

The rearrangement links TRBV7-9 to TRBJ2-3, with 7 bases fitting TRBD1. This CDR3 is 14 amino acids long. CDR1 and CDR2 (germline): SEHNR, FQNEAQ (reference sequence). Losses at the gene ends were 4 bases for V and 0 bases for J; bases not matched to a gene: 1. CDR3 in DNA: TGTGCCAGCAGCTCAGGGGGAAGCACAGATACGCAGTATTTT. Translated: CASSSGGSTDTQYF.

CDR3 loop: CATSRDQGNYGYTF. CDR3 nucleotide sequence: TGTGCCACCAGCAGAGATCAGGGTAACTATGGCTACACCTTC. The J gene is TRBJ1-2, the V gene TRBV15; possible D gene TRBD1, 5 bases. There are 14 residues in the CDR3. CDR1 LNHNV and CDR2 YYDKDF come from the germline V gene (reference sequence). V dropped 0 bases and J dropped 1 base, with 6 bases sitting between them.

CDR3 region: CASSRREQETQYF. Written as DNA, the CDR3 is TGTGCCAGTAGTAGGCGGGAGCAAGAGACCCAGTACTTC. The chain recombines TRBV19 with TRBJ2-5, with 7 bases aligning to TRBD2. The CDR3 is made up of 13 amino acids. Germline V gene lookup returns CDR1 LNHDA and CDR2 SQIVND (reference sequence). V trimming: 4 bases; J trimming: 2 bases; junction bases outside the gene matches: 1.